The clone carrying this T cell receptor beta chain has at least ten counts. V was shortened by 6 bases and J by 4 bases, with 19 bases between the two germline ends. The CDR3 consists of 15 residues. These data belong to a study of tumor-infiltrating lymphocytes in oesophageal squamous cell carcinoma. Using its own MiXCR run on the PCR reads, TCRdb lists one record per CDR3 protein. The sample has about 17,000 distinct CDR3 sequences, around 46% seen once; the top ten hold roughly a third. This rearrangement joins TRBV12-3 or TRBV12-4 to TRBJ2-7; D gene uncertain. The receptor's source is a female donor with esophageal squamous cell carcinoma. Sequencing was carried out using normal esophageal tissue next to the tumor. This CDR3 reads CASSKGQLHSYEQYF. Here the CDR3 DNA reads TGTGCCAGCAGCAAAGGGCAGCTACACTCATACGAGCAGTACTTC.